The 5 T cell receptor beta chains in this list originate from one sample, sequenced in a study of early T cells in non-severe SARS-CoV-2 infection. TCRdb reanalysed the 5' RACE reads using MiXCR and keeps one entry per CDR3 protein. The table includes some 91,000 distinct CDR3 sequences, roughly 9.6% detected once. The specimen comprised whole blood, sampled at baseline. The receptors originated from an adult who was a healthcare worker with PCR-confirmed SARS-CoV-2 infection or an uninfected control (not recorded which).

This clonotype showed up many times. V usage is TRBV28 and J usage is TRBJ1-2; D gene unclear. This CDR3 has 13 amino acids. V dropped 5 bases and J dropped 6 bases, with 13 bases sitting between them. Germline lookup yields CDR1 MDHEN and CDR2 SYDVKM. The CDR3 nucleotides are TGTGCCAGCAGTGGGAAAAGAAGGAATGGCTACACCTTC. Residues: CASSGKRRNGYTF.

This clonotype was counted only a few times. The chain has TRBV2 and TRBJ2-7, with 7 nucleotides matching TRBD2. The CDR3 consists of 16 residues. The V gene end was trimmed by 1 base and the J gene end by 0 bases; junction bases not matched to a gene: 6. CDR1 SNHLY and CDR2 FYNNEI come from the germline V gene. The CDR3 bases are TGTGCCAGCAGTGAAGTCCCAGCGGGGTTCTCCTACGAGCAGTACTTC. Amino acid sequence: CASSEVPAGFSYEQYF.

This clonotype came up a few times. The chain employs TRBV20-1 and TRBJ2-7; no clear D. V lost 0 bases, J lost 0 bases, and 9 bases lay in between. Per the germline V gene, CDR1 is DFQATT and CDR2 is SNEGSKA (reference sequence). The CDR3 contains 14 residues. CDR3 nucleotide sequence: TGCAGTGCTAGAGATTTTACGAGCTCCTACGAGCAGTACTTC. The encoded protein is CSARDFTSSYEQYF.

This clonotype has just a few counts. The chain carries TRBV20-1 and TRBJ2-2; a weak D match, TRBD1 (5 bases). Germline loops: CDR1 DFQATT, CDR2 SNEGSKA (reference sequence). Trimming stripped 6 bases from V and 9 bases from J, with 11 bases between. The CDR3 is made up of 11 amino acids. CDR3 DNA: TGCAGTGCCACCCAGGGCCGGGAGCTGTTTTTT. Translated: CSATQGRELFF.

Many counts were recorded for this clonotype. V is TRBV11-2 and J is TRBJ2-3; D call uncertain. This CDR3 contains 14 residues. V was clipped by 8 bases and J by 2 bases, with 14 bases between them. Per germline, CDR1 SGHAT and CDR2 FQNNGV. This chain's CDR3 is CASGGVLLTDTQYF. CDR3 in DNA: TGTGCCAGCGGTGGTGTTCTACTCACAGATACGCAGTATTTT.